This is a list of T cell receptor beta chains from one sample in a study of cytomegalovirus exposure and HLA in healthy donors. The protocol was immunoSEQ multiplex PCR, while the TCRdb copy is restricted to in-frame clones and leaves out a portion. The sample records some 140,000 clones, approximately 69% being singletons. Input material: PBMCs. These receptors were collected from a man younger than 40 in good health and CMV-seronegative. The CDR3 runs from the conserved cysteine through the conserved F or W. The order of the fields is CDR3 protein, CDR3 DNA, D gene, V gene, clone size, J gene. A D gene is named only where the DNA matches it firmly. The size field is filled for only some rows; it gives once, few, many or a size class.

CDR3: CASSFSVLSPLNF
DNA: TGTGCCAGCAGTTTCTCGGTGCTGTCACCCCTCAACTTT
D: -
V: TRBV27
size: -
J: TRBJ1-6

CDR3: CSVQISDIPGGKLFF
DNA: TGCAGCGTGCAGATATCGGACATACCCGGGGGAAAACTGTTTTTT
D: -
V: TRBV29-1
size: -
J: TRBJ1-4

CDR3: CASSQFERETQYF
DNA: TGCGCCAGCAGCCAATTTGAGAGGGAGACCCAGTACTTC
D: -
V: TRBV4-3
size: once
J: TRBJ2-5

CDR3: CASSDRQGAVQPQHF
DNA: TGTGCCAGCAGTGACCGACAGGGGGCGGTTCAGCCCCAGCATTTT
D: TRBD1
V: TRBV6-4
size: -
J: TRBJ1-5

CDR3: CAISGGAGGPPGANVLPF
DNA: TGTGCCATCAGTGGAGGAGCGGGGGGGCCCCCTGGGGCCAACGTCCTGCCTTTC
D: TRBD2
V: TRBV10-3
size: -
J: TRBJ2-6

CDR3: CASSPRDRGGEQYF
DNA: TGTGCCAGCAGTCCGCGGGACAGGGGGGGTGAGCAGTACTTC
D: TRBD1
V: TRBV28
size: few
J: TRBJ2-7

CDR3: CASSRGGSGGTDTQYF
DNA: TGCGCCAGCAGCCGCGGTGGTAGCGGGGGCACAGATACGCAGTATTTT
D: TRBD2
V: TRBV5-1
size: -
J: TRBJ2-3

CDR3: CASSYSRSGELFF
DNA: TGTGCCAGCAGTTACTCTCGCAGCGGGGAGCTGTTTTTT
D: -
V: TRBV6-5
size: -
J: TRBJ2-2

CDR3: CSVRTGVSCYEQYF
DNA: TGCAGCGTGCGGACAGGGGTAAGTTGCTACGAGCAGTACTTT
D: TRBD1
V: TRBV29-1
size: -
J: TRBJ2-7

CDR3: CASSLGQGVGQPQHF
DNA: TGTGCCAGCAGCTTGGGACAGGGGGTGGGGCAGCCCCAGCATTTT
D: TRBD1
V: TRBV5-6
size: -
J: TRBJ1-5

CDR3: CAIRGQSSYEQYF
DNA: TGTGCCATCAGGGGGCAAAGCTCCTACGAGCAGTACTTC
D: -
V: TRBV10-3
size: -
J: TRBJ2-7

CDR3: CASSRGSEEQYF
DNA: TGCGCCAGCAGCCGAGGGTCTGAGGAGCAGTACTTC
D: -
V: TRBV5-1
size: -
J: TRBJ2-7

CDR3: CASSLNRDLAPETQYF
DNA: TGCGCCAGCAGCCTCAACAGGGACCTAGCCCCAGAGACCCAGTACTTC
D: -
V: TRBV4-1
size: -
J: TRBJ2-5

CDR3: CASSARQGGNEQFF
DNA: TGTGCCAGCAGCGCACGACAGGGGGGCAATGAGCAGTTCTTC
D: TRBD1
V: TRBV5-4
size: -
J: TRBJ2-1

CDR3: CASSLAGASNQPQHF
DNA: TGTGCCAGCAGTTTGGCCGGAGCTAGCAATCAGCCCCAGCATTTT
D: -
V: TRBV27
size: -
J: TRBJ1-5

CDR3: CASSPGGDRGNNSPLHF
DNA: TGTGCCAGCAGCCCTGGAGGTGACAGGGGGAATAATTCACCCCTCCACTTT
D: TRBD1
V: TRBV5-4
size: -
J: TRBJ1-6

CDR3: CASSLAGSYGYTF
DNA: TGTGCCAGCAGCTTAGCTGGCAGCTATGGCTACACCTTC
D: -
V: TRBV11-1
size: -
J: TRBJ1-2

CDR3: CATFGQGGDYGYTF
DNA: TGTGCCACCTTCGGACAGGGGGGAGACTATGGCTACACCTTC
D: TRBD1
V: TRBV15
size: -
J: TRBJ1-2

CDR3: CATRTVLRGGGTQYF
DNA: TGTGCCACGCGGACGGTACTGCGGGGGGGAGGGACCCAGTACTTC
D: TRBD2
V: TRBV19
size: -
J: TRBJ2-5

CDR3: CASSTPMEGARTDTQYF
DNA: TGTGCCAGCAGTACCCCCATGGAGGGGGCAAGGACAGATACGCAGTATTTT
D: -
V: TRBV28
size: -
J: TRBJ2-3

CDR3: CASRELDEQYF
DNA: TGTGCCAGCAGAGAACTAGACGAGCAGTACTTC
D: -
V: TRBV2
size: -
J: TRBJ2-7

CDR3: CASSSPGTGAVNYGYTF
DNA: TGTGCCAGCAGCTCTCCCGGGACAGGGGCCGTAAACTATGGCTACACCTTC
D: TRBD1
V: TRBV5-8
size: -
J: TRBJ1-2

CDR3: CASSLRGLDGYTF
DNA: TGCGCCAGCAGCTTACGGGGGTTGGATGGCTACACCTTC
D: -
V: TRBV5-1
size: -
J: TRBJ1-2

CDR3: CSSSWAQETQYF
DNA: TGTTCCAGCAGTTGGGCCCAAGAGACCCAGTACTTC
D: -
V: TRBV7-6
size: -
J: TRBJ2-5

CDR3: CASSRSRGISYEQYF
DNA: TGTGCCAGCAGTCGGTCTCGAGGCATCTCCTACGAGCAGTACTTC
D: -
V: TRBV14
size: -
J: TRBJ2-7

CDR3: CASSLGTSGGVSTDTQYF
DNA: TGTGCCAGCAGCCTTGGGACTAGCGGGGGGGTTAGCACAGATACGCAGTATTTT
D: TRBD2
V: TRBV5-4
size: -
J: TRBJ2-3

CDR3: CAWSPGLAGGFNEQFF
DNA: TGTGCCTGGAGTCCGGGACTAGCGGGGGGTTTTAATGAGCAGTTCTTC
D: TRBD2
V: TRBV30
size: -
J: TRBJ2-1

CDR3: CARGLAGGRGNEQFF
DNA: TGTGCCCGGGGACTAGCGGGGGGGCGCGGCAATGAGCAGTTCTTC
D: TRBD2
V: TRBV30
size: -
J: TRBJ2-1

CDR3: CASTFVGYGYTF
DNA: TGCGCCAGCACCTTCGTCGGCTATGGCTACACCTTC
D: -
V: TRBV5-1
size: few
J: TRBJ1-2

CDR3: CASRLTGTQVTEAFF
DNA: TGTGCCAGCAGGTTAACAGGGACCCAGGTCACTGAAGCTTTCTTT
D: -
V: TRBV7-2
size: -
J: TRBJ1-1

CDR3: CASSLEHNEQFF
DNA: TGTGCCAGCAGCTTGGAGCACAATGAGCAGTTCTTC
D: -
V: TRBV5-6
size: -
J: TRBJ2-1

CDR3: CASSLVRTGLNQPQHF
DNA: TGTGCCAGCAGTTTAGTACGGACAGGGCTAAATCAGCCCCAGCATTTT
D: TRBD1
V: TRBV28
size: -
J: TRBJ1-5

CDR3: CASSSRQGGSNQPQHF
DNA: TGTGCCAGTAGTTCTCGACAGGGCGGGAGCAATCAGCCCCAGCATTTT
D: TRBD1
V: TRBV19
size: once
J: TRBJ1-5

CDR3: CASSPRGNNYGYTF
DNA: TGTGCCAGCAGCCCCCGCGGTAATAACTATGGCTACACCTTC
D: -
V: TRBV7-2
size: -
J: TRBJ1-2

CDR3: CASSPVAGGGTDTQYF
DNA: TGTGCCAGCAGCCCCGTAGCGGGGGGGGGCACAGATACGCAGTATTTT
D: TRBD2
V: TRBV7-2
size: once
J: TRBJ2-3

CDR3: CARSPWDLHTDTQYF
DNA: TGTGCCAGATCCCCTTGGGACTTACACACAGATACGCAGTATTTT
D: -
V: TRBV6-4
size: -
J: TRBJ2-3

CDR3: CASSMGTGGNQPQHF
DNA: TGTGCCAGTAGTATGGGGACAGGGGGCAATCAGCCCCAGCATTTT
D: TRBD1
V: TRBV19
size: -
J: TRBJ1-5

CDR3: CASSPPGLAETQYF
DNA: TGTGCCAGCTCACCGCCGGGACTAGCGGAGACCCAGTACTTC
D: TRBD2
V: TRBV18
size: -
J: TRBJ2-5

CDR3: CASSLGGSGGHNEQFF
DNA: TGTGCCAGCAGCTTGGGAGGTAGCGGGGGTCACAATGAGCAGTTCTTC
D: TRBD2
V: TRBV5-4
size: once
J: TRBJ2-1

CDR3: CASSLDLSNYGYTF
DNA: TGCGCCAGCAGCTTGGACTTAAGTAACTATGGCTACACCTTC
D: -
V: TRBV5-1
size: few
J: TRBJ1-2

CDR3: CASSATGSSYEQYF
DNA: TGTGCCAGTAGTGCGACAGGGAGCTCCTACGAGCAGTACTTC
D: TRBD1
V: TRBV19
size: few
J: TRBJ2-7

CDR3: CASSYERGTGELFF
DNA: TGTGCCAGCAGCTATGAGCGGGGCACCGGGGAGCTGTTTTTT
D: TRBD2
V: TRBV6-4
size: -
J: TRBJ2-2